This passage covers 23 T cell receptor beta chains from one sample sequenced in a study of siplizumab effects on memory and regulatory T cells. Using immunoSEQ multiplex PCR, the repertoire was profiled, and TCRdb retains in-frame clones only, with some absent. The table includes about 120,000 clones, 90% to 95% detected once. Material for sequencing was non-Treg CD4+ T cells sorted from blood. These TCRs come from a human donor in good health.

The chain has TRBV4-1 and TRBJ2-7; possible D gene TRBD2, 6 bases. The ends were cut back, 0 bases at V and 2 bases at J, with 14 bases in the middle. Germline CDR1 and CDR2: MGHRA and YSYEKL. The CDR3 extends over 16 amino acids. The CDR3 sequence: CASSQDGTFQAYEQYF. The CDR3, as DNA: TGCGCCAGCAGCCAAGATGGGACTTTTCAGGCCTACGAGCAGTACTTC.

The CDR3 sequence is CASSWGNTEAFF. The CDR3 bases are TGCGCCAGCAGCTGGGGGAACACTGAAGCTTTCTTT. The chain has TRBV5-1 and TRBJ1-1; D not resolved. This CDR3 is 12 amino acids long. V was shortened by 3 bases and J by 1 base, with 4 bases between the two germline ends. CDR1 is SGHRS and CDR2 is YFSETQ in the germline V gene.

The chain joins TRBV7-6 to TRBJ1-2; 9 bases agree with TRBD1. Looked up from germline, CDR1 is SGHVS and CDR2 is FNYEAQ. The V and J ends lost 0 bases and 8 bases, in that order; junction bases with no gene match: 4. The CDR3 runs to 14 residues. The CDR3 here is CASSLAGTGSGYTF. DNA of the CDR3: TGTGCCAGCAGCTTAGCTGGGACAGGGAGCGGCTACACCTTC.

About this clone: At one end, the junction sequence differs from germline, possibly due to a read error. This rearrangement joins TRBV30 to TRBJ1-3; D perhaps matches TRBD1 (6 bases). The CDR3 sequence is 14 residues long. CDR1 and CDR2 (germline): GTSNPN, SVGIG (reference sequence). The CDR3 here is CASSRGYSGNTIYF. The CDR3 DNA follows: TGTGCCTCGAGTAGGGGGTACTCTGGAAACACCATATATTTT.

The chain links TRBV4-1 to TRBJ2-3; a weak D match, TRBD2 (6 bases). This CDR3 is built from 20 residues. Germline CDR1 MGHRA, CDR2 YSYEKL. Trimming removed 4 bases from V and 3 bases from J, with 29 bases in between. In DNA, the CDR3 is TGCGCCAGCAGCCCCCTTGGCCATAGCCGACGGGGGATTGGGACAGATACGCAGTATTTT. This sequence encodes CASSPLGHSRRGIGTDTQYF.

The rearrangement uses TRBV6-5 and TRBJ1-2, with 7 bases identical to TRBD1. CDR3 length equals 15 residues. The trim removed 5 bases at V and 4 bases at J, leaving 10 bases unmatched. CDR1 and CDR2 (germline): MNHEY, SVGAGI. Written as DNA, the CDR3 is TGTGCCAGCAGTCTCAACAGGGGTCCCGCCTATGGCTACACCTTC. Its protein product is CASSLNRGPAYGYTF.

V gene TRBV5-1 combines with J gene TRBJ2-7, with 8 bases matching TRBD2. V gave up 2 bases and J gave up 7 bases; unmatched junction bases: 5. The germline V gene has CDR1 SGHRS and CDR2 YFSETQ. This CDR3 region has 13 residues. The CDR3 DNA reads as TGCGCCAGCAGCTTCCGGGAGGGGAGGGAGCAGTACTTC. Residues: CASSFREGREQYF.

V gene TRBV5-1 combines with J gene TRBJ2-7; TRBD1 is a possible D gene (5 bases). Trimming cost V 0 bases and J 5 bases, with 15 bases left between them. The germline gives CDR1 SGHRS, CDR2 YFSETQ. This CDR3 spans 15 amino acids. The CDR3 DNA sequence: TGCGCCAGCAGCTTGGATGGGGCCAGAAGCGACGAGCAGTACTTC. Translating it yields CASSLDGARSDEQYF.

The chain uses TRBV4-2 and TRBJ2-2, with TRBD1 identical over 7 bases. Germline lookup yields CDR1 LGHNA and CDR2 YNFKEQ. The CDR3 has 16 amino acids. J lost 1 base, V lost 1 base, and 3 bases had no gene match. CDR3 coding DNA: TGTGCCAGCAGCCAAGCCAGGACAGGGAACACCGGGGAGCTGTTTTTT. Amino acids: CASSQARTGNTGELFF.

The gene calls are TRBV29-1 and TRBJ1-6, with 7 bases matching TRBD1. The CDR3 is made up of 15 amino acids. CDR1 is SQVTM and CDR2 is ANQGSEA in the germline V gene. J was trimmed by 0 bases and V by 5 bases; bases with no gene match: 4. The CDR3 DNA reads TGCAGCGTTAGACAGGGAAGCTCCTATAATTCACCCCTCCACTTT. Translating gives CSVRQGSSYNSPLHF.

In DNA, the CDR3 is TGTGCCAGCAGACAAACCGGGACTAGCTACGAGCAGTACTTC. Encoded protein: CASRQTGTSYEQYF. The chain recombines TRBV6-4 with TRBJ2-7, with 8 positions matching TRBD2. Germline CDR1 MRHNA, CDR2 SNTAGT. The CDR3 sequence is 14 residues long. V gave up 6 bases and J gave up 3 bases; unmatched junction bases: 7.

The V and J genes are TRBV6-6 and TRBJ1-1; no reliable D call. Per germline, CDR1 MNHNY and CDR2 SVGAGI (reference sequence). CDR3 length equals 14 residues. Trimming shortened V by 5 bases and J by 5 bases, and 15 bases separated the two germline ends. In nucleotides, the CDR3 is TGTGCCAGCAGTGCGACGAACGGAGGGACTGAAGCTTTCTTT. This codes for CASSATNGGTEAFF.

The table lists this clone with a count of one. V and J are TRBV7-9 and TRBJ2-2; 8 bases are a match to TRBD2. Per germline, CDR1 SEHNR and CDR2 FQNEAQ (reference sequence). The CDR3 extends over 15 amino acids. Trimming cost V 10 bases and J 2 bases; bases outside gene matches: 9. The CDR3 loop is CATHGRGANTGELFF. The CDR3 DNA sequence: TGTGCCACCCACGGGCGGGGGGCAAACACCGGGGAGCTGTTTTTT.

The rearrangement joins TRBV11-2 to TRBJ1-1; the D is unclear. Germline values: CDR1 SGHAT, CDR2 FQNNGV. Trimming took off 1 base at V and 1 base at J, with 7 bases between the two ends. The CDR3 consists of 14 residues. The CDR3 sequence is CASSLGSGNTEAFF. In nucleotides, the CDR3 is TGTGCCAGCAGCTTAGGTTCAGGGAACACTGAAGCTTTCTTT. Supplemented by reference TRBV11-2 and TRBJ1-1, the full variable domain reads EAGVAQSPRYKIIEKRQSVAFWCNPISGHATLYWYQQILGQGPKLLIQFQNNGVVDDSQLPKDRFSAERLKGVDSTLKIQPAKLEDSAVYLCASSLGSGNTEAFFGQGTRLTVV.

The rearrangement uses TRBV19 and TRBJ2-1, with D maybe TRBD2 (7 bases). The germline V and J ends were trimmed by 0 bases and 8 bases, with 20 bases remaining between them. CDR3 length: 17 residues. Germline CDR1 is LNHDA and CDR2 is SQIVND (reference sequence). CDR3 nucleotides: TGTGCCAGTAGTATAGATCCGAGGGGGGGGACTTCCGATGAGCAGTTCTTC. Translating it yields CASSIDPRGGTSDEQFF.

This clone was seen more than once but under ten times. The chain combines TRBV6-5 with TRBJ1-1, with D perhaps TRBD1 (6 bases). Germline V lookup: CDR1 MNHEY, CDR2 SVGAGI. The CDR3 runs 12 residues. V lost 6 bases and J 3 bases, leaving 8 bases between the germline ends. CDR3: CASRQGHTEAFF. For the CDR3, the DNA is TGTGCCAGCAGACAGGGTCACACTGAAGCTTTCTTT.

The V call is TRBV27, the J call TRBJ1-1, with a tentative D call TRBD1 (6 bases). The CDR3 is 14 amino acids. V was clipped by 7 bases and J by 5 bases, with 17 bases between them. Germline values: CDR1 MNHEY, CDR2 SMNVEV (reference sequence). CDR3 region: CASTTFGGRTEAFF. The CDR3 nucleotides are TGTGCCAGCACCACCTTCGGGGGGCGAACTGAAGCTTTCTTT.

The chain recombines TRBV7-9 with TRBJ2-7; 7 positions agree with TRBD1. The CDR3 is made up of 15 amino acids. From germline, CDR1 is SEHNR and CDR2 FQNEAQ (reference sequence). V lost 5 bases to trimming and J lost 0 bases; unmatched junction nucleotides: 7. In DNA form, the CDR3 reads TGTGCCAGCAGCGTAACAGGGGATATCTCCTACGAGCAGTACTTC. It codes for CASSVTGDISYEQYF.

The chain combines TRBV19 with TRBJ2-3, with 8 nucleotides matching TRBD2. The germline gives CDR1 LNHDA, CDR2 SQIVND (reference sequence). The J segment lost 6 bases and the V segment lost 0 bases, leaving 11 bases of the junction unmatched. The CDR3 is 17 residues long. The CDR3 region is CASSIDPIAGRSDTQYF. The CDR3 nucleotides read TGTGCCAGTAGTATAGATCCCATAGCGGGGCGATCGGATACGCAGTATTTT.

The chain joins TRBV15 to TRBJ2-7; D is ambiguous. The germline CDR1 and CDR2 sequences are LNHNV and YYDKDF (reference sequence). The V end was cut by 1 base, the J end by 4 bases, with 8 bases between. The CDR3 has 13 residues. The CDR3 sequence is CATSRVGVYEQYF. DNA for the CDR3: TGTGCCACCAGCAGAGTTGGGGTTTACGAGCAGTACTTC.

The chain carries TRBV6-6 and TRBJ1-5, with unresolved D. Trimming left V 0 bases short and J 3 bases short, with 12 bases between. The CDR3 has 16 residues. Germline V lookup: CDR1 MNHNY, CDR2 SVGAGI (reference sequence). The CDR3 region is CASSYSAQAINQPQHF. The CDR3, as DNA: TGTGCCAGCAGTTACTCGGCTCAGGCAATCAATCAGCCCCAGCATTTT.

The chain recombines TRBV19 with TRBJ2-6, with D uncertain. The CDR3 is 14 residues long. Trimming removed 7 bases at V and 4 bases at J, with 11 bases between. Germline V gives CDR1 LNHDA, CDR2 SQIVND (reference sequence). The CDR3, as DNA: TGTGCCAGTACTCAACAAGTCGGGGCCAACGTCCTGACTTTC. Protein sequence: CASTQQVGANVLTF.

J is TRBJ2-3 and V is TRBV11-3; weak D call: TRBD2 (6 bases). V was clipped by 4 bases and J by 4 bases, with 9 bases between them. The CDR3 covers 13 residues. The germline V gene encodes CDR1 SGHNT and CDR2 YENEEA. CDR3 loop: CASSSSGSDTQYF. The DNA for the CDR3 is TGTGCCAGCAGCTCCAGCGGGTCAGATACGCAGTATTTT. The full variable domain, completed using reference TRBV11-3 and TRBJ2-3, is EAGVVQSPRYKIIEKKQPVAFWCNPISGHNTLYWYLQNLGQGPELLIRYENEEAVDDSQLPKDRFSAERLKGVDSTLKIQPAELGDSAVYLCASSSSGSDTQYFGPGTRLTVL.